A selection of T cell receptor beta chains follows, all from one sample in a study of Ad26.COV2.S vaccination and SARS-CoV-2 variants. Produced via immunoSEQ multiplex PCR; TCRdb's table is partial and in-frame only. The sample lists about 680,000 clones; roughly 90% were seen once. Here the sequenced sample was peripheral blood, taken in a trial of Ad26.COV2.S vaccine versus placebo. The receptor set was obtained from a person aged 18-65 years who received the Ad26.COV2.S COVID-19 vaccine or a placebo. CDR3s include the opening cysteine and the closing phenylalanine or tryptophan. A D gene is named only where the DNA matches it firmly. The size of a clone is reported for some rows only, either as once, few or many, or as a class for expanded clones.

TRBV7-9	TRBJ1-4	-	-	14	CASRKAESNEKLFF	TGTGCCAGCAGGAAGGCAGAATCCAATGAAAAACTGTTTTTT
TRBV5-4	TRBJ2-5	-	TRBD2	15	CASSLRVAGEETQYF	TGTGCCAGCAGCTTGAGGGTAGCGGGAGAAGAGACCCAGTACTTC
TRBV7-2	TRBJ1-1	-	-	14	CASSPAQGDTEAFF	TGTGCCAGCAGCCCGGCCCAAGGTGACACTGAAGCTTTCTTT
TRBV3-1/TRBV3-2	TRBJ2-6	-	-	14	CASSQDPGANVLTF	TGTGCCAGCAGCCAAGATCCGGGGGCCAACGTCCTGACTTTC
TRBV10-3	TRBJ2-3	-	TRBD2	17	CAISDGTSGIGTDTQYF	TGTGCCATCAGTGATGGGACTAGCGGGATAGGCACAGATACGCAGTATTTT
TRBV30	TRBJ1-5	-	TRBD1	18	CAWSKGTGWEVSNQPQHF	TGTGCCTGGAGTAAGGGGACAGGTTGGGAGGTTAGCAATCAGCCCCAGCATTTT
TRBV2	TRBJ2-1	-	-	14	CASRALVTYNEQFF	TGTGCCAGCAGGGCCCTGGTGACCTACAATGAGCAGTTCTTC
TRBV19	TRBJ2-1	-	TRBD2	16	CASSIVSGVAYNEQFF	TGTGCCAGTAGTATAGTTAGCGGGGTCGCCTACAATGAGCAGTTCTTC
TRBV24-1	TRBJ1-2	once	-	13	CATSDGRNYGYTF	TGTGCCACCAGTGATGGACGTAACTATGGCTACACCTTC
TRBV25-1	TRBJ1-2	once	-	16	CASSEYYGGQGLAYTF	TGTGCCAGCAGTGAATATTATGGTGGTCAGGGACTAGCCTACACCTTC
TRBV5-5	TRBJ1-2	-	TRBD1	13	CASSIQGAGGYTF	TGTGCCAGCAGCATACAGGGGGCGGGTGGCTACACCTTC
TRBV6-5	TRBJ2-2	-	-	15	CASSYWRGGTGELFF	TGTGCCAGCAGTTACTGGAGGGGGGGCACCGGGGAGCTGTTTTTT
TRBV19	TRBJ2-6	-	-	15	CATSGPASGANVLTF	TGTGCCACCTCGGGGCCCGCATCTGGGGCCAACGTCCTGACTTTC
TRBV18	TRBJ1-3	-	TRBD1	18	CASSPSGTGGAVGNTIYF	TGTGCCAGCTCACCTTCCGGGACAGGGGGCGCGGTTGGAAACACCATATATTTT
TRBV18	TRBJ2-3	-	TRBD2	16	CASSRSSGIAADTQYF	TGTGCCAGCTCTCGAAGTAGCGGGATCGCGGCAGATACGCAGTATTTT
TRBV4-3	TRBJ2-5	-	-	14	CASSQEGRKETQYF	TGCGCCAGCAGCCAAGAGGGACGAAAAGAGACCCAGTACTTC
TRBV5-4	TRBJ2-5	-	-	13	CASSLESEETQYF	TGTGCCAGCAGCTTGGAATCGGAGGAGACCCAGTACTTC
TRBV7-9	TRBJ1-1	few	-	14	CASSLGLDRGEAFF	TGTGCCAGCAGCTTAGGCCTGGACAGAGGTGAAGCTTTCTTT
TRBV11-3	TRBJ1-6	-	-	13	CASSLYSGSPLHF	TGTGCCAGCAGCCTATATTCAGGGTCCCCCCTCCACTTT
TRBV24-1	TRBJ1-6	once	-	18	CATSDPLGGVAYNSPLHF	TGTGCCACCAGTGATCCCCTAGGGGGAGTAGCCTATAATTCACCCCTCCACTTT
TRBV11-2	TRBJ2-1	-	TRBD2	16	CASSFTWDYTYNEQFF	TGTGCCAGCAGCTTTACATGGGACTACACCTACAATGAGCAGTTCTTC
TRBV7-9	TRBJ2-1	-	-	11	CATLRYSEQFF	TGTGCCACGCTCCGGTACAGTGAGCAGTTCTTC
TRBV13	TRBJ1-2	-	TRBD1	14	CASSLTGGSYGYTF	TGTGCCAGCAGCCTGACAGGGGGCTCCTATGGCTACACCTTC
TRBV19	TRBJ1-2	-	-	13	CASGALADYGYTF	TGTGCCAGTGGGGCTCTCGCGGACTATGGCTACACCTTC
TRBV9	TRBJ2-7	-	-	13	CASSVDILDEQYF	TGTGCCAGCAGCGTGGACATTCTCGACGAGCAGTACTTC
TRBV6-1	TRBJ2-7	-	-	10	CASSDYEQYF	TGTGCCAGCAGTGACTACGAGCAGTACTTC
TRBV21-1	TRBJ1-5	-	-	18	CASSKGEEDRICFQPQHF	TGTGCCAGCAGCAAAGGGGAGGAGGACAGGATCTGTTTTCAGCCCCAGCATTTT
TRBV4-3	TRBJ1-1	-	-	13	CASSQDWVAEAFF	TGCGCCAGCAGCCAAGATTGGGTTGCTGAAGCTTTCTTT
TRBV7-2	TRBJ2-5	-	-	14	CASSLGTYGETQYF	TGTGCCAGCAGCTTGGGTACCTATGGAGAGACCCAGTACTTC
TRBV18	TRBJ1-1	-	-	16	CASSPLEWTAGNEAFF	TGTGCCAGCTCACCACTCGAGTGGACAGCGGGAAACGAAGCTTTCTTT
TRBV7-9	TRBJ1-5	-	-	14	CASSPDSFNQPQHF	TGTGCCAGCAGCCCAGACAGTTTCAATCAGCCCCAGCATTTT
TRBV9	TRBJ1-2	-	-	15	CASSVGTHTNYGYTF	TGTGCCAGCAGCGTGGGAACGCACACTAACTATGGCTACACCTTC
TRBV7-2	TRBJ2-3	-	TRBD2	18	CASSLGGWGGASTDTQYF	TGTGCCAGCAGCTTAGGAGGTTGGGGGGGTGCTAGCACAGATACGCAGTATTTT
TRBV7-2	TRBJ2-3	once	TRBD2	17	CASSSTGTSGGPDTQYF	TGTGCCAGCAGCTCGACCGGGACTAGCGGGGGGCCAGATACGCAGTATTTT
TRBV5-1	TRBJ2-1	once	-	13	CASSSGEVYEQFF	TGCGCCAGCAGCTCAGGAGAGGTCTATGAGCAGTTCTTC
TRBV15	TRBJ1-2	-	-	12	CATSWMEGGYTF	TGTGCCACGTCGTGGATGGAGGGTGGCTACACCTTC
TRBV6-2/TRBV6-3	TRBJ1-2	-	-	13	CASSRQVRDGYTF	TGTGCCAGCAGTCGGCAGGTACGAGATGGCTACACCTTC
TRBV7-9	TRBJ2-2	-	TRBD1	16	CASSSQGARGAGELFF	TGTGCCAGCAGCTCACAGGGGGCGCGAGGCGCCGGGGAGCTGTTTTTT
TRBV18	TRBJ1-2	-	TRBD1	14	CASSRPGQGAGYTF	TGTGCCAGCTCACGTCCGGGACAGGGGGCTGGCTACACCTTC
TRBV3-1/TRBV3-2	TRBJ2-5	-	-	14	CASSQDGRRETQYF	TGTGCCAGCAGCCAAGATGGGCGGAGGGAGACCCAGTACTTC
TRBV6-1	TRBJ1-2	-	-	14	CASSEYRVNYGYTF	TGTGCCAGCAGTGAATACAGGGTGAACTATGGCTACACCTTC
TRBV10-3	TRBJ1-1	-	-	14	CAISDKRVYTEAFF	TGTGCCATCAGTGATAAAAGGGTATACACTGAAGCTTTCTTT
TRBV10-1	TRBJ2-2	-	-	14	CASSDRGGTGELFF	TGCGCCAGCAGTGACAGGGGGGGCACCGGGGAGCTGTTTTTT
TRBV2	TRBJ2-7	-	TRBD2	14	CASSRGTSLYEQYF	TGTGCCAGCAGTAGGGGGACTAGCTTGTACGAGCAGTACTTC
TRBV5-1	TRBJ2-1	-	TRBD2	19	CASSNLAGGPVRSYNEQFF	TGCGCCAGCAGCAACCTAGCGGGAGGGCCGGTAAGATCCTACAATGAGCAGTTCTTC
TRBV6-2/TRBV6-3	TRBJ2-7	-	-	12	CASSRGHYEQYF	TGTGCCAGCAGCCGGGGACACTACGAGCAGTACTTC
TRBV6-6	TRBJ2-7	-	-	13	CASSYQETYEQYF	TGTGCCAGCAGTTACCAGGAAACCTACGAGCAGTACTTC
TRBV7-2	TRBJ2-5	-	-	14	CASSLDGYFWTQYF	TGTGCCAGCAGCTTAGATGGTTACTTCTGGACCCAGTACTTC
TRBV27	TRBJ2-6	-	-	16	CASSFLEGSGANVLTF	TGTGCCAGCAGCTTCCTTGAGGGCTCTGGGGCCAACGTCCTGACTTTC
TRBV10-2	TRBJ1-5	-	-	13	CASSESSGRAQHF	TGCGCCAGCAGTGAGTCGAGCGGTCGGGCCCAGCATTTT
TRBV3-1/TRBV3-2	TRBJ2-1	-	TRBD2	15	CASSQDASGSNEQFF	TGTGCCAGCAGCCAAGATGCTAGCGGGAGCAATGAGCAGTTCTTC
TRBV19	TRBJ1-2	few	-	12	CASSIDTYGYTF	TGTGCCAGTAGTATAGATACTTATGGCTACACCTTC